These 17 T cell receptor beta chains originate from one sample sequenced in a study of vaccination and CD4 T cells after COVID-19. These receptors are not linked to any known antigen. The assay that was used to sequence DNA from cultured CD4+ T cells was the Oncomine TCR Beta short-read assay. TCRdb re-called the PCR reads with MiXCR, one entry per CDR3 protein. The sample comprises 15,000 to 20,000 distinct CDR3 sequences, more than 65% of which are singletons, and more than 15% rests with the top ten. Treatment reported: roughly ten-day PBMC culture with coronavirus spike peptide pools or control peptides (ViraFEST assay). Sequencing used CD4+ T cells from blood, cultured in vitro. The receptors were sampled from a human donor who had recovered from COVID-19.

J is TRBJ1-5 and V is TRBV12-3 or TRBV12-4, with D possibly being TRBD1 (6 bases). The V gene lost 1 base and the J gene lost 5 bases, with 15 bases spanning the gap. The CDR3 contains 16 residues. The CDR3 loop reads CASSLDNRVADQPQHF. CDR3 in DNA: TGTGCCAGCAGTTTAGATAACAGGGTAGCGGATCAGCCCCAGCATTTT.

This chain uses TRBV11-2 with TRBJ1-2; no reliable D call. CDR1 is SGHAT, CDR2 FQNNGV, per germline. The V and J ends lost 1 base and 5 bases respectively, with 17 bases between them. The CDR3 contains 16 residues. CDR3 amino acids: CASSLVRGKPPYGYTF. Written as DNA, the CDR3 is TGTGCCAGCAGCTTAGTGCGTGGCAAGCCGCCATATGGCTACACCTTC.

Only a few counts were recorded for this clonotype. V and J are TRBV24-1 and TRBJ2-3; 10 bases align to TRBD2. Trimming removed 5 bases from V and 3 bases from J; junction bases left unmatched: 7. This CDR3 has 16 amino acids. CDR1 KGHDR and CDR2 SFDVKD come from the germline V gene. CDR3: CATSGSGRAGTDTQYF. The DNA of the CDR3 is TGTGCCACCAGTGGGAGCGGGAGGGCCGGGACAGATACGCAGTATTTT.

V and J are TRBV9 and TRBJ1-6; perhaps TRBD1 as D (5 bases). From germline, CDR1 is SGDLS and CDR2 YYNGEE. V gave up 0 bases and J gave up 8 bases, with 9 bases separating them. The length of the CDR3 is 14 residues. CDR3 protein: CASSVEFRDSPLHF. The CDR3 nucleotides read TGTGCCAGCAGCGTAGAATTCAGGGATTCACCCCTCCACTTT.

This clonotype has only a few counts. The chain uses TRBV15 and TRBJ1-6; TRBD1 might be the D (6 bases). V shed 0 bases and J shed 7 bases, with 10 bases lying between them. This CDR3 spans 15 amino acids. Germline V CDR1 and CDR2: LNHNV, YYDKDF (reference sequence). CDR3 sequence: CATSREGARNSPLHF. DNA of the CDR3: TGTGCCACCAGCAGAGAGGGGGCTCGGAATTCACCCCTCCACTTT.

This clonotype came up once. This chain connects TRBV7-9 to TRBJ2-3, with TRBD1 as a possible D gene (5 bases). There are 16 residues in the CDR3. Germline CDR1 is SEHNR and CDR2 is FQNEAQ (reference sequence). Trimming stripped 5 bases from V and 4 bases from J, with 19 bases between. In nucleotides, the CDR3 is TGTGCCAGCAGCCCTCGTGGGGCCGGTAGCCCAGATACGCAGTATTTT. It is translated as CASSPRGAGSPDTQYF.

This chain joins TRBV7-3 and TRBJ2-3; possible D gene TRBD1, 6 bases. Germline CDR1 SGHTA, CDR2 FQGTGA. The CDR3 is 14 amino acids. The V end lost 4 bases, the J end lost 4 bases, and 12 bases lay between the germline ends. This chain's CDR3 is CASSYGQSSDTQYF. The CDR3 DNA is TGTGCCAGCAGCTATGGACAGTCTTCAGATACGCAGTATTTT. The full variable domain, with the rest looked up from reference TRBV7-3 and TRBJ2-3, is GAGVSQTPSNKVTEKGKYVELRCDPISGHTALYWYRQSLGQGPEFLIYFQGTGAADDSGLPNDRFFAVRPEGSVSTLKIQRTERGDSAVYLCASSYGQSSDTQYFGPGTRLTVL.

The chain links TRBV9 to TRBJ1-1; the D is unclear. The V end lost 0 bases, the J end lost 5 bases, and 14 bases lay between the germline ends. CDR3 length: 15 amino acids. CDR1 is SGDLS, CDR2 YYNGEE, per germline. CDR3 DNA: TGTGCCAGCAGCGTAGGACTCCTCGCGGAGACTGAAGCTTTCTTT. This encodes CASSVGLLAETEAFF.

This chain connects TRBV27 to TRBJ2-1; TRBD2 aligns across 11 bases. CDR3 length: 15 amino acids. In germline, CDR1 is MNHEY, CDR2 SMNVEV (reference sequence). The ends lost 4 bases at V and 7 bases at J; junction bases unmatched: 6. CDR3 sequence: CASSSLAGGGNEQFF. DNA for the CDR3: TGTGCCAGCAGTTCCCTAGCGGGAGGCGGGAATGAGCAGTTCTTC.

The chain recombines TRBV2 with TRBJ1-1; tentative D call: TRBD1 (5 bases). V lost 2 bases and J lost 4, with 14 bases in between. Germline V lookup: CDR1 SNHLY, CDR2 FYNNEI. The CDR3 has 15 amino acids. The CDR3 region is CASSEWGVGTTEAFF. CDR3 DNA: TGTGCCAGCAGTGAATGGGGGGTCGGGACCACTGAAGCTTTCTTT.

In this sample, this clonotype turned up a few times. The chain links TRBV27 to TRBJ1-2; 7 bases fit TRBD1. Germline V gives CDR1 MNHEY, CDR2 SMNVEV (reference sequence). This CDR3 is built from 14 residues. V shed 3 bases, J shed 4 bases, and the junction held 5 bases outside the gene matches. DNA for the CDR3: TGTGCCAGCAGTTTCACCGCAGGGGGCTATGGCTACACCTTC. Translation gives CASSFTAGGYGYTF.

J is TRBJ1-6 and V is TRBV15, with D tentatively TRBD1 (5 bases). V lost 0 bases and J 6 bases, leaving 9 bases between the germline ends. CDR1 LNHNV and CDR2 YYDKDF come from the germline V gene (reference sequence). This CDR3 is built from 15 residues. CDR3 sequence reads: CATSRDLQGNSPLHF. The DNA for the CDR3 is TGTGCCACCAGCAGAGATCTCCAGGGTAATTCACCCCTCCACTTT.

CDR3 DNA sequence: TGTGCCAGTAGTATAGATCTCGCGCGAGGGTTGAACACTGAAGCTTTCTTT. Protein: CASSIDLARGLNTEAFF. The gene calls are TRBV19 and TRBJ1-1; D ambiguous. CDR1 is LNHDA and CDR2 is SQIVND in the germline V gene (reference sequence). The ends were cut back, 0 bases at V and 0 bases at J, with 14 bases in the middle. This CDR3 comprises 17 residues.

The chain carries TRBV7-9 and TRBJ1-5, with a tentative D call TRBD1 (5 bases). Germline V gene data show CDR1 as SEHNR and CDR2 as FQNEAQ (reference sequence). CDR3 length: 14 amino acids. Trimming took off 5 bases at V and 7 bases at J, with 15 bases between the two ends. The DNA of the CDR3 is TGTGCCAGCAGCCGAGGACCAGAGGGGCAGCCCCAGCATTTT. Protein sequence: CASSRGPEGQPQHF.

This chain joins TRBV20-1 and TRBJ2-7; weak D call: TRBD2 (5 bases). Trimming stripped 7 bases from V and 2 bases from J, with 18 bases between. The CDR3 is made up of 14 amino acids. CDR1 is DFQATT and CDR2 is SNEGSKA in the germline V gene (reference sequence). CDR3 in DNA: TGCAGTGGGGAGAGACTACCTTTAGCCTACGAGCAGTACTTC. The encoded protein is CSGERLPLAYEQYF.

The J gene is TRBJ1-1, the V gene TRBV7-9; D might be TRBD1 (5 bases). V was pared by 5 bases and J by 2 bases, with 15 bases between. From germline, CDR1 is SEHNR and CDR2 FQNEAQ (reference sequence). CDR3 length equals 15 residues. For the CDR3, the DNA is TGTGCCAGCAGCCCATTACAGGAGACCAACACTGAAGCTTTCTTT. Encoded protein: CASSPLQETNTEAFF.

This clonotype has a single count. The rearrangement uses TRBV27 and TRBJ2-1; TRBD1 aligns across 7 bases. In germline, CDR1 is MNHEY, CDR2 SMNVEV (reference sequence). CDR3 size: 15 residues. J lost 1 base, V lost 6 bases, and 6 bases had no gene match. The CDR3 spells CASRIGGASYNEQFF. The CDR3 DNA follows: TGTGCCAGCAGAATAGGGGGCGCGTCCTACAATGAGCAGTTCTTC.